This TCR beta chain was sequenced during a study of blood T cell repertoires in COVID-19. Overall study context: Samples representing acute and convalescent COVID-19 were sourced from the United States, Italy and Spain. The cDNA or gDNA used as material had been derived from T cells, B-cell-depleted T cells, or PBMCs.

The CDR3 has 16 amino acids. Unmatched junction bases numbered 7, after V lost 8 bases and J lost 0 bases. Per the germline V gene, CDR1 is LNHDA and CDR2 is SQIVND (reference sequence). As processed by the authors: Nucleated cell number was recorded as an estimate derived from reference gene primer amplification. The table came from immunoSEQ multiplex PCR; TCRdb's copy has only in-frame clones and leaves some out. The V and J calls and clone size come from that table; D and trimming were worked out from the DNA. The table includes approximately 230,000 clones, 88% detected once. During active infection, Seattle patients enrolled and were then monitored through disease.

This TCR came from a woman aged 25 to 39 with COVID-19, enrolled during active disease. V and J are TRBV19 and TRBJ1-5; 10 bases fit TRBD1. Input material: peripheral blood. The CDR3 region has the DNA TGTGCCAGTGGACGACAGGGGGCCATTAGCAATCAGCCCCAGCATTTT. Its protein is CASGRQGAISNQPQHF.